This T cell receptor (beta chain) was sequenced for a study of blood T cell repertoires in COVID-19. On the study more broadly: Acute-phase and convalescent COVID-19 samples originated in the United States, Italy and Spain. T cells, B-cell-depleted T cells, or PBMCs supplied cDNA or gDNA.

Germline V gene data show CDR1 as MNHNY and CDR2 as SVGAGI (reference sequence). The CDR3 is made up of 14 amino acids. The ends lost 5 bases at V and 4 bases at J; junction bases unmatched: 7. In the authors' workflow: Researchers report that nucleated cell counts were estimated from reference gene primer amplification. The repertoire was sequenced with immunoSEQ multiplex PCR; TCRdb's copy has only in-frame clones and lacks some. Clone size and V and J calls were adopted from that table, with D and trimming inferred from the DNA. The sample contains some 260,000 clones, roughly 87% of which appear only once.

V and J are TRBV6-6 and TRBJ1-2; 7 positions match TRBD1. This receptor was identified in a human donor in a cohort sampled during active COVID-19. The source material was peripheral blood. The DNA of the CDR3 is TGTGCCAGCAGTGGAACACAGGGGCTCTATGGCTACACCTTC. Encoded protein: CASSGTQGLYGYTF.